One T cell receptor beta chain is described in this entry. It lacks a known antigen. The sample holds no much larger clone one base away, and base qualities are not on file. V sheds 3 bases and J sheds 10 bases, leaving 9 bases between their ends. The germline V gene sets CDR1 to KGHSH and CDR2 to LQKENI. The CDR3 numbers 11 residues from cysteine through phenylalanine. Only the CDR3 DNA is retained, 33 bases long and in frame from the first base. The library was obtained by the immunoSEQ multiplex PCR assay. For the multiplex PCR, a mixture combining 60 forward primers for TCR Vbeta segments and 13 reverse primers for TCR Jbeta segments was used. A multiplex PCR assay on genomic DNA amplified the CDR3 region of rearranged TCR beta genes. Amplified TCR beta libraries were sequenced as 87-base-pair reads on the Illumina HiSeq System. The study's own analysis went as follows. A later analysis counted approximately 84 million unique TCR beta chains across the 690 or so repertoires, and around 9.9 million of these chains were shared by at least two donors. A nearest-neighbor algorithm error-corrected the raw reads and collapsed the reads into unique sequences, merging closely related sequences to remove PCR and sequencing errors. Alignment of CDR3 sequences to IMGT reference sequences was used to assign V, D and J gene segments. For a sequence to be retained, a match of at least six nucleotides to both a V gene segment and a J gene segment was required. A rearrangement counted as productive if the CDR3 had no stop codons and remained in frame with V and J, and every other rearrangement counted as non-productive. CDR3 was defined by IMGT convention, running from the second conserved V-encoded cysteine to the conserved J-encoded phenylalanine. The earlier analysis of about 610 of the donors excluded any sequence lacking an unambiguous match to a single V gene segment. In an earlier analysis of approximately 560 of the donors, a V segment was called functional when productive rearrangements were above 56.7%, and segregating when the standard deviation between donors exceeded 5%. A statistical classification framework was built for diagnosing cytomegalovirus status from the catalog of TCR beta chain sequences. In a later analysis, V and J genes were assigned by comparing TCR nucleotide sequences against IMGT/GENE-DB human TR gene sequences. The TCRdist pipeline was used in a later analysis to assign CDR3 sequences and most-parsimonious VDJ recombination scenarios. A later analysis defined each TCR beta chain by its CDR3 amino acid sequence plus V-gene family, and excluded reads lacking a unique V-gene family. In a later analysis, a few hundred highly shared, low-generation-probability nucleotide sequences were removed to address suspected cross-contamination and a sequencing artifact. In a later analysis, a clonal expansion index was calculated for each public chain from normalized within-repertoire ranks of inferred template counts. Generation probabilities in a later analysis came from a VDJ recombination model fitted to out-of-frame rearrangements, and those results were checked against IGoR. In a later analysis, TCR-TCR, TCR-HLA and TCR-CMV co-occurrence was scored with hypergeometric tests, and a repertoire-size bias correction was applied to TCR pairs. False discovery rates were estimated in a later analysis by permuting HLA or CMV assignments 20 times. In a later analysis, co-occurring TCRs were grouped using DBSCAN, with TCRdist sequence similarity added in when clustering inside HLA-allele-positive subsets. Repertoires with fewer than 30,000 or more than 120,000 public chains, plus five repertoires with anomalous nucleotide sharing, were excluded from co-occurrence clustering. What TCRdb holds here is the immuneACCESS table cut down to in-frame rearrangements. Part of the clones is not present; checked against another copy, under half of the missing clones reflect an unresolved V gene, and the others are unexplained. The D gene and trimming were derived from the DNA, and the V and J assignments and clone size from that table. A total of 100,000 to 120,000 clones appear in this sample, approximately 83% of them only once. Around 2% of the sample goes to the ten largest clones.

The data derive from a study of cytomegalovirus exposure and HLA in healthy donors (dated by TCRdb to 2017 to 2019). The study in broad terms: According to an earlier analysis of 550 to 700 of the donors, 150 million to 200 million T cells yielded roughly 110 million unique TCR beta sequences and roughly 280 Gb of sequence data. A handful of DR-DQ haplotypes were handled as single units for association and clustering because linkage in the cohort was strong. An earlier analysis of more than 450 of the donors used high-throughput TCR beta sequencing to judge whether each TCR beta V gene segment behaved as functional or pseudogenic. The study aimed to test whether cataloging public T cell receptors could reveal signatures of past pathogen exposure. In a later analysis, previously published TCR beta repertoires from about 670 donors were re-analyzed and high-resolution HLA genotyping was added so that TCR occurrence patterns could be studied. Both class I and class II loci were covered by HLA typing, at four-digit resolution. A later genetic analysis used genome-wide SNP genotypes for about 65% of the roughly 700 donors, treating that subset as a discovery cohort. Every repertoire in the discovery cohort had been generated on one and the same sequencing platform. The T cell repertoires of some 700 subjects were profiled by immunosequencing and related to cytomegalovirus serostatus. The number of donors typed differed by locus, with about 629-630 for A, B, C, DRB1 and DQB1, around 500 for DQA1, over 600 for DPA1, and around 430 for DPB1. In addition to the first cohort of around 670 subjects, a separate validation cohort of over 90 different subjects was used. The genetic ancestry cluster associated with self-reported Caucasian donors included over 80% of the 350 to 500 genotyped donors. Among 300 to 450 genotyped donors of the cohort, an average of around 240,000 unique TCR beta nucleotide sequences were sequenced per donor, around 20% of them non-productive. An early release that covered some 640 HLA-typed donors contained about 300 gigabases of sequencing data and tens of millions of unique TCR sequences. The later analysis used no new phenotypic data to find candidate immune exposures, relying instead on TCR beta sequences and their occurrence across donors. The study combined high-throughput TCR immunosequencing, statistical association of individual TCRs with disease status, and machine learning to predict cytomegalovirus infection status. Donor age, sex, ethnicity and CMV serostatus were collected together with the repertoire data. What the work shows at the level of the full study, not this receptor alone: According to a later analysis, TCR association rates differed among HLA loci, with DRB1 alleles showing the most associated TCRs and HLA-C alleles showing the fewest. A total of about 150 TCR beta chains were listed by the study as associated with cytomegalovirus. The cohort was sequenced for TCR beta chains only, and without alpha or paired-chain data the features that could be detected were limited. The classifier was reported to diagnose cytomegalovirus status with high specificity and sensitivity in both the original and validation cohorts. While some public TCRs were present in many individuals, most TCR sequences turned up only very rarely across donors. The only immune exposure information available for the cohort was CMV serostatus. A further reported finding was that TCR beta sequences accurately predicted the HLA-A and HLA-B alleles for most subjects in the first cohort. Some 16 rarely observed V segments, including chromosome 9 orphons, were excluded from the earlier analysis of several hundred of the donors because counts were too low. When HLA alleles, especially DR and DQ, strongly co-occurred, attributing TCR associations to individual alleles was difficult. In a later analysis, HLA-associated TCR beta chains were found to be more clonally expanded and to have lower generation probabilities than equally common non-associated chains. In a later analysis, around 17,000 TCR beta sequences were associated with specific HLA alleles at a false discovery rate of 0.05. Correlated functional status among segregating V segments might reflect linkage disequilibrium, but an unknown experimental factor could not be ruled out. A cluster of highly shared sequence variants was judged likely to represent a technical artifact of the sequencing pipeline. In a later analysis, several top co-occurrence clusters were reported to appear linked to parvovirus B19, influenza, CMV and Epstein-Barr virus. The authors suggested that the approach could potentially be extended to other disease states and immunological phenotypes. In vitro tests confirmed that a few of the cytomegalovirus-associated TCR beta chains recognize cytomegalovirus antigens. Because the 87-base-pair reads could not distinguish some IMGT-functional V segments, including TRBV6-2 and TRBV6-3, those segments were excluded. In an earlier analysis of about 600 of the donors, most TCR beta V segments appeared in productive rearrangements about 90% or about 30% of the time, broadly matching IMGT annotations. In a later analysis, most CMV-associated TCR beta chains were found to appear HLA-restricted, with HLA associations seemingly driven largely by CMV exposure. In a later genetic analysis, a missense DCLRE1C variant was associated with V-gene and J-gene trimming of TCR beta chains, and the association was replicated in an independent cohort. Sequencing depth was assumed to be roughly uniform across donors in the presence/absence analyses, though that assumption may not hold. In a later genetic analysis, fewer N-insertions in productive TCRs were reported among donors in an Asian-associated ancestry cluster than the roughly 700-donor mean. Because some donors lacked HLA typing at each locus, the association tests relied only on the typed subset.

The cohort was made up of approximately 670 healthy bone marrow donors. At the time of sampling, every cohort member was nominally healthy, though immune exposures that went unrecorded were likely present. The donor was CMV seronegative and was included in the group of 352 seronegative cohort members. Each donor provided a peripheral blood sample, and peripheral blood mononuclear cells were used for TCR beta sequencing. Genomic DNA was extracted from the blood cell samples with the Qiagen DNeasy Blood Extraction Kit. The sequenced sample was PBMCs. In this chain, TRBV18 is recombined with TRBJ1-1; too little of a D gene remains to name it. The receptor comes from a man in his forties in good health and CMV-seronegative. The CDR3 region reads CASSPGERAFF. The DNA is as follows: TGTGCCAGCTCACCCGGGGAGCGAGCTTTCTTT.